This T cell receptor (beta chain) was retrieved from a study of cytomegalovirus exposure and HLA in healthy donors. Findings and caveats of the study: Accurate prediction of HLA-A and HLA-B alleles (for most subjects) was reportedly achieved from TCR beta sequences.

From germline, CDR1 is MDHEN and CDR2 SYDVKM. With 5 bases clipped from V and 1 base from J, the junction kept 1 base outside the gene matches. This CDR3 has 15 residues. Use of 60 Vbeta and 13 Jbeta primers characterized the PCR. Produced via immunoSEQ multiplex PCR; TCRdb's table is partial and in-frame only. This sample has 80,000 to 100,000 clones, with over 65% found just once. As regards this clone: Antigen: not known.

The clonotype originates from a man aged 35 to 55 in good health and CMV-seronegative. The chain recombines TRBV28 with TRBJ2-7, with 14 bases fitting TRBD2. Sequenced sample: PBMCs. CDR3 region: CASSRLAGGSYEQYF. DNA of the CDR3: TGTGCCAGCAGTAGACTAGCGGGAGGGTCCTACGAGCAGTACTTC.